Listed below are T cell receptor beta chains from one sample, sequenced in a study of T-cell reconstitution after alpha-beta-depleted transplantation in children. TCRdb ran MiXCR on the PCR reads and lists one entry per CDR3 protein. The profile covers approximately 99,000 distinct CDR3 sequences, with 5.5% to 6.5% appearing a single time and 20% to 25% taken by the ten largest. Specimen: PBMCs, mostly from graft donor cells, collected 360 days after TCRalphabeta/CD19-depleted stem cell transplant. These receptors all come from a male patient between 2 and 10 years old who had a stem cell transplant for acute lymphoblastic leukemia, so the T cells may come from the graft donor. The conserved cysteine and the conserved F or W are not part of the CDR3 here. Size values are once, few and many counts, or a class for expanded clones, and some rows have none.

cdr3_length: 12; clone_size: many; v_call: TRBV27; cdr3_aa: ASSLSWGKVTQY
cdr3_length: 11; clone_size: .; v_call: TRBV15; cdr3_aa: ATSRAGAREQY
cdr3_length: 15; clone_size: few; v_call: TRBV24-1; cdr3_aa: ATSDLVDRGLGETQY
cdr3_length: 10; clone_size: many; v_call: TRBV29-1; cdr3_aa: SVEDRGYGYT
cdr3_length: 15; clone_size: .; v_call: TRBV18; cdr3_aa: ASSPRRQGGSGNTIY
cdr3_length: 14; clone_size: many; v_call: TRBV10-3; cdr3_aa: AISELAGGPAETQY
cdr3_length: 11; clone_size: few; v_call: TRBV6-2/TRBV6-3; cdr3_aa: ASMNRWGYEQY
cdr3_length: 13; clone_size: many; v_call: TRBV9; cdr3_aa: ASSVAGGSNSPLH
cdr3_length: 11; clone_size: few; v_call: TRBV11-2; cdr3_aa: ASSFVAYNEQF
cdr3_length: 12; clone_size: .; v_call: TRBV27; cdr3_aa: ASSPVPRGETQY
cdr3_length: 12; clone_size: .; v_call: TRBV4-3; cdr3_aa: ASSQEAHGYGYT
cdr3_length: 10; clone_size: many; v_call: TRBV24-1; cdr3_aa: ATSDFNYEQF
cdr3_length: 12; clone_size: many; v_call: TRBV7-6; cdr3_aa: ASSFWASQETQY
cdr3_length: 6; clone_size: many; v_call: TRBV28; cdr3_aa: ASPEAF
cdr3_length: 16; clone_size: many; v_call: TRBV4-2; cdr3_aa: ASSQDQATLANTGELF
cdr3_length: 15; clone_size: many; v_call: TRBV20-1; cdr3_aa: SAYGARGLIGEETQY
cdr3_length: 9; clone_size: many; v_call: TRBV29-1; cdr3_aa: STMTRYGYT
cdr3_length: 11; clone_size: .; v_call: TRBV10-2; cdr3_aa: ASSALPAYEQY
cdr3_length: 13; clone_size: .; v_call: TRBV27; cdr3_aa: ASSFAGRGAGEQY
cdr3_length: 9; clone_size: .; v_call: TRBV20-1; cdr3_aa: SARTGGWQY
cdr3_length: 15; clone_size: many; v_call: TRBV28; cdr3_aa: ASSLSGGARSTDTQY
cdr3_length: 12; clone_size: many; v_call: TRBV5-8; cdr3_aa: ASSLGPGTGELF
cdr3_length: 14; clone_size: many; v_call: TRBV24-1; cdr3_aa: ATSALREGLTGELF
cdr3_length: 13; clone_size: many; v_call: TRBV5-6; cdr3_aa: ASSPSGGAKNIQY
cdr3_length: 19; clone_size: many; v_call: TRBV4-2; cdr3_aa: ASSQDLRERSDGGDTDTQY
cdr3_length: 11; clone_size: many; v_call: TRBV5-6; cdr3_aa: ASSLGGAQPQH